A single sample gave rise to the 15 T cell receptor beta chains below, sequenced in a study of T-cell memory formation after mild COVID-19. TCRdb recomputed calls from the 5' RACE reads with MiXCR, one row per CDR3 protein. The sample includes about 180,000 distinct CDR3 sequences, roughly 16% of them seen just once. Sequencing used PBMCs or a T cell subset sorted from them (not recorded which). The receptors derive from an adult woman who had mild COVID-19 (a few samples of this study predate the infection). Cell type and time point are not known.

This clonotype came up once. This chain joins TRBV5-1 and TRBJ1-2; D not resolved. The CDR3 consists of 15 residues. The germline V gene has CDR1 SGHRS and CDR2 YFSETQ. Trimming shortened V by 0 bases and J by 8 bases, and 17 bases separated the two germline ends. This CDR3 is CASSLEPGSPRGYTF. The CDR3 DNA follows: TGCGCCAGCAGCTTGGAGCCGGGGTCTCCAAGGGGCTACACCTTC.

This rearrangement joins TRBV29-1 to TRBJ2-7; D might be TRBD1 or TRBD2, each matching 5 bases. This CDR3 spans 13 amino acids. In germline, CDR1 is SQVTM, CDR2 ANQGSEA. V lost 6 bases to trimming and J lost 1 base, with 13 bases between them. CDR3 DNA sequence: TGCAGCGTCCGGGGCGTTTTGTCCTACGAGCAGTACTTC. The encoded protein is CSVRGVLSYEQYF.

The J gene is TRBJ2-1, the V gene TRBV5-1; D is unclear. V dropped 0 bases and J dropped 9 bases, with 10 bases sitting between them. The CDR3 length is 13 residues. CDR1 and CDR2 (germline): SGHRS, YFSETQ. The CDR3 DNA reads TGCGCCAGCAGCTTGGGTTATCCCTCTGAGCAGTTCTTC. Residues: CASSLGYPSEQFF.

This clonotype appeared many times. The chain carries TRBV12-3 or TRBV12-4 and TRBJ2-5; TRBD2 matches at 7 bases. The CDR3 length is 13 residues. The ends lost 4 bases at V and 5 bases at J; junction bases unmatched: 4. Here the CDR3 DNA reads TGTGCCAGCAGTTCGCATAGCGGGGAGACCCAGTACTTC. This gives the protein CASSSHSGETQYF.

V gene TRBV7-2 combines with J gene TRBJ1-1; no clear D. The germline CDR1 and CDR2 sequences are SGHTA and FQGNSA. This CDR3 contains 13 residues. The germline V and J ends were trimmed by 5 bases and 5 bases, with 12 bases remaining between them. The CDR3 DNA follows: TGTGCCAGCAGCAACGGACGTATGACTGAAGCTTTCTTT. Translating gives CASSNGRMTEAFF.

The chain carries TRBV20-1 and TRBJ2-2; TRBD1 is a possible D gene (6 bases). Looked up from germline, CDR1 is DFQATT and CDR2 is SNEGSKA (reference sequence). The CDR3 covers 13 residues. V was cut by 6 bases and J by 6 bases, with 14 bases left in between. CDR3 region: CSARTGWAGELFF. Here the CDR3 DNA reads TGCAGTGCCAGAACAGGGTGGGCCGGGGAGCTGTTTTTT.

This clonotype was observed a handful of times. The chain carries TRBV18 and TRBJ1-1; 8 nucleotides line up with TRBD1. From germline, CDR1 is KGHSH and CDR2 LQKENI. V lost 2 bases, J lost 5 bases, and 4 bases stayed unmatched. The CDR3 consists of 14 residues. CDR3 residues: CASSPGQGVTEAFF. The CDR3 nucleotides read TGTGCCAGCTCACCAGGACAGGGCGTTACTGAAGCTTTCTTT.

The rearrangement uses TRBV7-2 and TRBJ1-5; 11 positions agree with TRBD1. Trimming at V came to 3 bases and at J to 2 bases, leaving 3 bases not matched to a gene. There are 16 residues in the CDR3. Germline V gene data show CDR1 as SGHTA and CDR2 as FQGNSA. The CDR3 DNA follows: TGTGCCAGCAGCTTGAGGACAGGGGGCGGCAATCAGCCCCAGCATTTT. Amino acids: CASSLRTGGGNQPQHF.

In its sample, this clonotype was seen a few times. J is TRBJ2-1 and V is TRBV15; D uncertain. The germline CDR1 and CDR2 sequences are LNHNV and YYDKDF (reference sequence). Between the trimmed V and J ends, which lost 1 base and 6 bases, there was a span of 13 bases. CDR3 length equals 15 residues. CDR3 sequence: CATSRVGRPVNEQFF. The DNA of the CDR3 is TGTGCCACCAGCAGAGTTGGCAGGCCCGTCAATGAGCAGTTCTTC.

This clonotype has only one observation. The genes are TRBV5-1 and TRBJ2-7, with D perhaps assigned TRBD1 or TRBD2 (6 bases each). The CDR3 is 15 residues long. Germline lookup yields CDR1 SGHRS and CDR2 YFSETQ. Trimming removed 2 bases from V and 5 bases from J, with 17 bases in between. CDR3 DNA sequence: TGCGCCAGCAGCTTATATGGGGGGCCCGGTGACGAGCAGTACTTC. It codes for CASSLYGGPGDEQYF.

The genes are TRBV5-1 and TRBJ1-1; 7 bases agree with TRBD1. CDR3 size: 15 residues. J gave up 6 bases and V 2 bases, and 10 bases lay outside the gene matches. Per the germline V gene, CDR1 is SGHRS and CDR2 is YFSETQ. The CDR3 coding sequence is TGCGCCAGCAGCTTAAGACAGGGACAAGGTTCTGAAGCTTTCTTT. Protein sequence: CASSLRQGQGSEAFF.

The rearrangement links TRBV9 to TRBJ2-1; 7 nucleotides agree with TRBD1. Germline loops: CDR1 SGDLS, CDR2 YYNGEE. The CDR3 runs to 16 residues. Trimming took 0 bases from V and 0 from J; bases not matched to a gene: 3. The CDR3 sequence is CASSVAGGPSYNEQFF. CDR3 nucleotides: TGTGCCAGCAGCGTAGCAGGGGGACCCTCCTACAATGAGCAGTTCTTC.

This clonotype was observed a few times. The V and J genes are TRBV11-2 and TRBJ2-5; D might be TRBD2 (6 bases). The V and J ends lost 1 base and 1 base respectively, with 10 bases between them. Germline CDR1 is SGHAT and CDR2 is FQNNGV. The CDR3 contains 15 residues. The CDR3 DNA reads as TGTGCCAGCAGCTTAGTGCGGGGACTCCAAGAGACCCAGTACTTC. This encodes CASSLVRGLQETQYF.

In this sample, this clonotype turned up a few times. The CDR3 DNA reads TGTGCCAGCAGCCCGGGGACAGGGGCGAAGGAGCAGTACTTC. Protein: CASSPGTGAKEQYF. The V call is TRBV7-2, the J call TRBJ2-7; 10 bases match TRBD1. The CDR3 is made up of 14 amino acids. Trimming cost V 5 bases and J 7 bases; bases outside gene matches: 8. Germline V gene sequence: CDR1 SGHTA, CDR2 FQGNSA.

The chain couples TRBV7-2 to TRBJ2-3; D call uncertain. The CDR3 spans 14 residues. The V gene's germline CDR1 is SGHTA and CDR2 FQGNSA. The ends were cut back, 1 base at V and 2 bases at J, with 7 bases in the middle. CDR3 coding DNA: TGTGCCAGCAGCTTAGGAAAGATCACAGATACGCAGTATTTT. This encodes CASSLGKITDTQYF.